The subject of this entry is one T cell receptor beta chain. Its matching antigen is unknown. Different DNA sequences within this sample yield the same CDR3. TCRdb keeps only in-frame clones here, not all; method: immunoSEQ multiplex PCR. This sample yields approximately 1.9 million clones, of which roughly 95% are seen a single time; about 1.6% belongs to the top ten. These data are taken from a study of shared clonotypes between healthy human individuals. Overall study context: Per-donor plates numbered three CD4 naive, three CD4 memory, two CD8 naive and one CD8 memory.

Findings of the study overall: Lower generation probabilities were found for non-shared clonotypes than for those shared by all four donors. Estimated richness was generally greater in naive than memory subsets.

CD45RO-negative cells were positively selected for CCR7, leaving out terminally differentiated effector memory CD45RA+ cells. The clonotype was recovered from a man aged 18 to 29 in good health. Some clones in this sample may be carry-over from other donors' samples. The sample taken for sequencing was naive CD8+ T cells from PBMCs.

For the CDR3, the DNA is TGTGCCAGTAGTATAGATGGCAAAAACATTCAGTACTTC. This gives the protein CASSIDGKNIQYF. V and J are TRBV19 and TRBJ2-4; D remains unclear. The CDR3 has 13 residues. The ends were cut back, 0 bases at V and 3 bases at J, with 3 bases in the middle. CDR1 LNHDA and CDR2 SQIVND come from the germline V gene (reference sequence).